The 21 T cell receptor beta chains reported below all come from one sample, sequenced in a study of control samples from healthy donors and cancer patients. Method: immunoSEQ multiplex PCR; TCRdb's copy keeps in-frame clones and lacks some. The sample lists roughly 80,000 clones, over 75% seen once, with 5.7% in the top ten. Sequencing was done on a sample of blood. Source of these receptors: a woman aged 45-60 years in good health.

As to this clone: A clone one base away is much larger, so this may be a read error. The V and J genes are TRBV21-1 and TRBJ1-1; the table's D call, TRBD1, was not checked against the DNA. TRBV21-1 is marked as a pseudogene. This CDR3 comprises 14 residues. CDR3 nucleotide sequence: TGTGCCAGCACTATGAGCACAGTATACACTGAAGTTTTCTTT. Translated, it gives CASTMSTVYTEVFF.

V is TRBV5-1 and J is TRBJ2-3, with 9 bases that match TRBD2. The V segment lost 0 bases and the J segment 1 base; nucleotides outside the gene matches: 6. CDR1 and CDR2 from the germline V gene are SGHRS and YFSETQ. The CDR3 consists of 17 residues. CDR3: CASSLVAGEAGTDTQYF. DNA for the CDR3: TGCGCCAGCAGCTTGGTAGCGGGGGAGGCTGGCACAGATACGCAGTATTTT.

This chain links TRBV18 with TRBJ1-3; D is undetermined. Germline V gives CDR1 KGHSH, CDR2 LQKENI. The CDR3 runs 16 residues. Trimming shortened V by 3 bases and J by 0 bases, and 12 bases separated the two germline ends. CDR3 sequence (DNA): TGTGCCAGCTCACCGTCCCCCCTTCGCTCTGGAAACACCATATATTTT. Translation: CASSPSPLRSGNTIYF.

The chain uses TRBV2 and TRBJ1-1, with TRBD1 identical over 10 bases. Looked up from germline, CDR1 is SNHLY and CDR2 is FYNNEI. The CDR3 is made up of 14 amino acids. Trimming took 3 bases from V and 11 from J; bases not matched to a gene: 9. This chain's CDR3 is CASSDLTGTGAAFF. The CDR3 DNA sequence: TGTGCCAGCAGTGATCTGACCGGGACAGGGGCGGCTTTCTTT.

Turning to this clone: Other DNA sequences in this specimen translate into the identical CDR3. The V call is TRBV3-1 (or the pseudogene TRBV3-2), the J call TRBJ1-2; D gene uncertain. Germline V CDR1 and CDR2: LGHDT, YNNKEL (reference sequence). The V end lost 1 base, the J end lost 0 bases, and 6 bases lay between the germline ends. The CDR3 spans 14 residues. The CDR3 DNA is TGTGCCAGCAGCCAAGGAGCGGCTAACTATGGCTACACCTTC. This translates into CASSQGAANYGYTF.

The chain has TRBV30 and TRBJ1-3; TRBD1 might be the D (5 bases). Trimming shortened V by 8 bases and J by 2 bases, and 10 bases separated the two germline ends. From germline, CDR1 is GTSNPN and CDR2 SVGIG (reference sequence). The CDR3 contains 12 residues. The CDR3 nucleotides are TGTGCCGGCGGGGCAGCTGGAAACACCATATATTTT. Encoded protein: CAGGAAGNTIYF. Supplemented by reference TRBV30 and TRBJ1-3, the full variable domain reads SQTIHQWPATLVQPVGSPLSLECTVEGTSNPNLYWYRQAAGRGLQLLFYSVGIGQISSEVPQNLSASRPQDRQFILSSKKLLLSDSGFYLCAGGAAGNTIYFGEGSWLTVV.

This clone was seen a single time. The chain has TRBV5-6 and TRBJ2-1; tentative D call: TRBD2 (5 bases). There are 15 residues in the CDR3. In germline, CDR1 is SGHDT, CDR2 YYEEEE. The germline V and J ends were trimmed by 3 bases and 3 bases, with 13 bases remaining between them. CDR3: CASSSSGEYYNEQFF. CDR3 coding DNA: TGTGCCAGCAGCTCTTCCGGGGAATACTACAATGAGCAGTTCTTC.

The gene calls are TRBV4-1 and TRBJ1-2, with D uncertain. The CDR3 has 15 amino acids. Trimming took 2 bases from V and 2 from J, leaving 12 bases between them. Germline V gene data show CDR1 as MGHRA and CDR2 as YSYEKL. CDR3 coding DNA: TGCGCCAGCAGCCAACTCGAGAGCGCGAACTATGGCTACACCTTC. As protein: CASSQLESANYGYTF.

This chain connects TRBV7-9 to TRBJ2-3, with D maybe TRBD1 (6 bases). This CDR3 spans 12 amino acids. Trimming pared 5 bases from V and 6 bases from J, leaving 9 bases between. Germline CDR1 SEHNR, CDR2 FQNEAQ (reference sequence). This chain's CDR3 is CASSAGEDTQYF. In DNA, the CDR3 is TGTGCCAGCAGCGCAGGGGAGGATACGCAGTATTTT.

V usage is TRBV6-1 and J usage is TRBJ1-6; a weak D match, TRBD1 (5 bases). CDR3 length: 16 residues. The germline V and J ends were trimmed by 2 bases and 5 bases, with 13 bases remaining between them. Per the germline V gene, CDR1 is MNHNS and CDR2 is SASEGT. CDR3 sequence: CASSEIAGKNNSPLHF. The CDR3 DNA follows: TGTGCCAGCAGTGAAATAGCAGGGAAAAATAATTCACCCCTCCACTTT.

This clone has just one count. One end of the junction varies from germline; a read error may be responsible. The chain is built from TRBV14 and TRBJ2-1; TRBD2 aligns across 8 bases. This CDR3 is 13 amino acids long. Germline CDR1 reads SGHDN; CDR2 reads FVKESK. CDR3 nucleotides: TGTGCCAGCAGCCAAGGTCTAGCGGGTACTCCGCTCTTC. This sequence encodes CASSQGLAGTPLF. The whole variable domain, filled in from reference TRBV14 and TRBJ2-1, reads EAGVTQFPSHSVIEKGQTVTLRCDPISGHDNLYWYRRVMGKEIKFLLHFVKESKQDESGMPNNRFLAERTGGTYSTLKVQPAELEDSGVYFCASSQGLAGTPLFGPGTRLTVL.

V gene TRBV3-1 (or the pseudogene TRBV3-2) combines with J gene TRBJ1-6, with D hard to call. V shed 5 bases and J shed 7 bases, with 9 bases lying between them. The CDR3 contains 13 residues. Germline V lookup: CDR1 LGHDT, CDR2 YNNKEL (reference sequence). CDR3: CASSVDGNSPLHF. CDR3 DNA: TGTGCCAGCAGCGTAGACGGGAATTCACCCCTCCACTTT.

Comment on this clone: An end of the junction does not agree with germline; a read error may underlie this. The chain combines TRBV29-1 with TRBJ2-1, with D possibly being TRBD1 (6 bases). The CDR3 runs 15 residues. Germline assignment: CDR1 SQVTM and CDR2 ANQGSEA. CDR3 in DNA: TGCAGCTTTGAAGGACAGACTAACTCCTACAATGAGCAGTTCTTC. The encoded protein is CSFEGQTNSYNEQFF.

The chain joins TRBV12-3 or TRBV12-4 to TRBJ2-5, with D hard to call. Deletions cut 3 bases from V and 6 bases from J, with 11 bases between. This CDR3 is built from 13 residues. The CDR3 nucleotides read TGTGCCAGCAGTTTGACGGCGTGGCAGACCCAGTACTTC. Protein product: CASSLTAWQTQYF.

CDR3 in amino acids: CASSDRERETQYF. CDR3 DNA sequence: TGTGCCAGCAGTGACAGAGAACGGGAGACCCAGTACTTC. The chain is built from TRBV2 and TRBJ2-5, with D uncertain. The CDR3 is 13 residues long. Germline V lookup: CDR1 SNHLY, CDR2 FYNNEI. Trimming took 3 bases from V and 5 from J, leaving 10 bases between them.

This rearrangement joins TRBV10-3 to TRBJ1-2; a possible D gene is TRBD1 (5 bases). V lost 4 bases and J lost 2, with 11 bases in between. This CDR3 region has 14 residues. CDR1 ENHRY and CDR2 SYGVKD come from the germline V gene. The CDR3 protein is CAISGLGANYGYTF. The DNA of the CDR3 is TGTGCCATCAGTGGCCTAGGGGCCAACTATGGCTACACCTTC.

The chain employs TRBV20-1 and TRBJ2-2; TRBD1 might be the D (6 bases). V was shortened by 3 bases and J by 4 bases, with 15 bases between the two germline ends. This CDR3 comprises 15 residues. Germline V gene data show CDR1 as DFQATT and CDR2 as SNEGSKA (reference sequence). Here the CDR3 DNA reads TGCAGTGCTAGTCGGGACACCTCCCCCACCGGGGAGCTGTTTTTT. This translates into CSASRDTSPTGELFF.

V and J are TRBV5-1 and TRBJ2-3; TRBD2 matches at 14 bases. J lost 9 bases, V lost 4 bases, and 10 bases had no gene match. This CDR3 has 16 amino acids. Germline V gene data show CDR1 as SGHRS and CDR2 as YFSETQ. Here the CDR3 reads CASSLTSGGASRTQYF. CDR3 coding DNA: TGCGCCAGCAGCCTGACTAGCGGGGGGGCATCCCGGACGCAGTATTTT.

This chain joins TRBV6-1 and TRBJ2-1; 8 bases agree with TRBD1. V gave up 3 bases and J gave up 0 bases; unmatched junction bases: 7. The germline V gene has CDR1 MNHNS and CDR2 SASEGT. The CDR3 totals 17 residues. The CDR3 loop reads CASSDPGQGSSYNEQFF. The CDR3 DNA is TGTGCCAGCAGTGACCCAGGACAGGGTAGCTCCTACAATGAGCAGTTCTTC.

In this sample, this clone turned up once. In DNA form, the CDR3 reads TGTGCCAGTTGCACGGACACTGAAGCTTTCTTT. This encodes CASCTDTEAFF. The chain recombines TRBV19 with TRBJ1-1; D is unresolved. The CDR3 covers 11 residues. V gave up 8 bases and J gave up 3 bases, with 7 bases separating them. Per the germline V gene, CDR1 is LNHDA and CDR2 is SQIVND (reference sequence).

This clone occurred a few times. V gene TRBV2 combines with J gene TRBJ1-1, with a weak D call TRBD1 (6 bases). The V and J ends lost 7 bases and 2 bases respectively, with 14 bases between them. This CDR3 spans 14 amino acids. CDR1 is SNHLY and CDR2 is FYNNEI in the germline V gene. The CDR3 bases are TGTGCCAGCATCTCAGACAGGACAAACACTGAAGCTTTCTTT. This sequence encodes CASISDRTNTEAFF.